This entry is about one T cell receptor beta chain. The entry originates in a study of blood T cell repertoires in COVID-19. Study-level information: Sample material is recorded as cDNA or gDNA derived from T cells, B-cell-depleted T cells, or PBMCs.

The assay was immunoSEQ multiplex PCR, and TCRdb's table has in-frame clones only and misses some. Counted here are roughly 120,000 clones, more than 75% occurring once; the ten biggest clones make up roughly 30%. CDR1 is SGHRS, CDR2 YFSETQ, per germline. The CDR3 is 15 residues long. The V end was cut by 0 bases, the J end by 3 bases, with 12 bases between. The specimen was peripheral blood. This chain links TRBV5-1 with TRBJ1-1; tentatively, D is TRBD1 (6 bases). This receptor was obtained from a woman aged 65 to 85 with acute or convalescent COVID-19. The chain's CDR3 is CASSLANRVDTEAFF. The DNA for the CDR3 is TGCGCCAGCAGCTTGGCAAACAGGGTGGACACTGAAGCTTTCTTT.